This is a list of T cell receptor beta chains from one sample in a study of blood T cell repertoires in COVID-19. Some clones are missing from TCRdb's copy, which holds only in-frame ones; the method was immunoSEQ multiplex PCR. This repertoire shows just over 85,000 clones, 80% to 90% found once; its top ten account for 7.5% to 9.5%. Material for sequencing was peripheral blood. These receptors were collected from a man aged 50-59 years with acute or convalescent COVID-19. The CDR3 runs from the conserved cysteine through the conserved F or W. Each record gives: CDR3 DNA, CDR3 protein, V gene, clone size, J gene, D gene. A D gene is named only where the DNA matches it firmly. Clone size is not always given. Where it is, it says once, few, many or a class for expanded clones.

TGTGCCAGCAGTTTATCGCCGACAGGGAGGCACTCACCCCTCCACTTT | CASSLSPTGRHSPLHF | TRBV28 | - | TRBJ1-6 | TRBD1
TGTGCCAGTAGCCAGGGGTCAACCTACAATGAGCAGTTCTTC | CASSQGSTYNEQFF | TRBV19 | - | TRBJ2-1 | -
TGTGCCAGCAGCTTAGATCATGAGGCGTACAATGAGCAGTTCTTC | CASSLDHEAYNEQFF | TRBV11-2 | - | TRBJ2-1 | -
TGTGCCAGTGGGAGGGGACAGGGCAACACCGGGGAGCTGTTTTTT | CASGRGQGNTGELFF | TRBV19 | - | TRBJ2-2 | TRBD1
TGTGCCAGCAGTCGAGACAGTCCTTCATTTTTGAACACTGAAGCTTTCTTT | CASSRDSPSFLNTEAFF | TRBV2 | - | TRBJ1-1 | -
TGTGCCACCAGTGACGGGACAGGGGTAGATCGTGGCTACACCTTC | CATSDGTGVDRGYTF | TRBV24-1 | - | TRBJ1-2 | TRBD1
TGTGCCAGCAGCTGGGGACAGCCGGGTGAAAAACTGTTTTTT | CASSWGQPGEKLFF | TRBV25-1 | - | TRBJ1-4 | TRBD1
TGTGCCAGCAGCGTAGGGTCAACCGGTTCACCCCTCCACTTT | CASSVGSTGSPLHF | TRBV9 | - | TRBJ1-6 | -
TGTGCTAGTGGTTTGGTACCAGGGGACGCAGATACGCAGTATTTT | CASGLVPGDADTQYF | TRBV12-5 | - | TRBJ2-3 | -
TGTGCCAGCAGCGTAGTAGCCACGGACGGGGAGCTGTTTTTT | CASSVVATDGELFF | TRBV9 | - | TRBJ2-2 | -
TGTGCCTGGAGAGGACAGGGGGGAGATGGCTACACCTTC | CAWRGQGGDGYTF | TRBV30 | - | TRBJ1-2 | TRBD1
TGTGCCAGCAGGCGCGGAGTCGGGGAGCTGTTTTTT | CASRRGVGELFF | TRBV11-3 | - | TRBJ2-2 | -
TGTGCCAGCAGCCCCCTCAGGGGCGCAACTAATGAAAAACTGTTTTTT | CASSPLRGATNEKLFF | TRBV5-6 | - | TRBJ1-4 | -
TGCGCCAGCAGCTTGGGACCTAGCGGGGGCACAGATACGCAGTATTTT | CASSLGPSGGTDTQYF | TRBV5-1 | - | TRBJ2-3 | TRBD2
TGTGCCAGCAGCGTAGGACTAGCGGGGGGGAGAAGCACAGATACGCAGTATTTT | CASSVGLAGGRSTDTQYF | TRBV9 | - | TRBJ2-3 | TRBD2
TGTGCCAGCAACCCACAGGGGCTGAACACTGAAGCTTTCTTT | CASNPQGLNTEAFF | TRBV19 | - | TRBJ1-1 | TRBD1
TGTGCCATCAGTAACGTTCAGGGGGGTAACTATGGCTACACCTTC | CAISNVQGGNYGYTF | TRBV10-3 | - | TRBJ1-2 | TRBD1
TGTGCCAGTACAACGGGGGACTTCTATAATGAAAAACTGTTTTTT | CASTTGDFYNEKLFF | TRBV19 | - | TRBJ1-4 | -
TGCGCCAGCAGCTCGGACCCGCCGGGACTAGTCCCCGGGGAGCTGTTTTTT | CASSSDPPGLVPGELFF | TRBV5-1 | - | TRBJ2-2 | TRBD2
TGTGCCAGCAGCGCCGGCCAGGGGTGGACTGAGCAGTTCTTC | CASSAGQGWTEQFF | TRBV11-1 | - | TRBJ2-1 | -
TGTGCCACCCAAAGGACAGGCGACTACAATGAGCAGTTCTTC | CATQRTGDYNEQFF | TRBV24-1 | - | TRBJ2-1 | TRBD1
TGTGCCAGCAGTGACCCTGGACAGGGTATGTTTAGAGAAACTGAAGCTTTCTTT | CASSDPGQGMFRETEAFF | TRBV6-1 | - | TRBJ1-1 | TRBD1
TGTGCCAGCAGCGTAGGAGGACTAGCGGGGTTGAACACCGGGGAGCTGTTTTTT | CASSVGGLAGLNTGELFF | TRBV9 | few | TRBJ2-2 | TRBD2
TGTGCCAGCAGCCTTGTTCGACACTCTGGAAACACCATATATTTT | CASSLVRHSGNTIYF | TRBV3-1/TRBV3-2 | - | TRBJ1-3 | -
TGTGCCACCAGTGACGGGACAGCTGGCTCCGGCTACACCTTC | CATSDGTAGSGYTF | TRBV24-1 | - | TRBJ1-2 | TRBD1
TGTGCCAGGGCGACAGGGTATGACGAAAAACTGTTTTTT | CARATGYDEKLFF | TRBV2 | - | TRBJ1-4 | TRBD1
TGTGCCAGCAGCTTGCGCGGGGGGCTCTACACCGGGGAGCTGTTTTTT | CASSLRGGLYTGELFF | TRBV5-4 | - | TRBJ2-2 | TRBD2
TGTGCCAGCAGCTTGATTTGGCAGGGGAGTTCACCCCTCCACTTT | CASSLIWQGSSPLHF | TRBV5-8 | - | TRBJ1-6 | -
TGTGCCAGCAGCCAGGATAGTCGGGGTAGAGCCAAAAACATTCAGTACTTC | CASSQDSRGRAKNIQYF | TRBV4-2 | once | TRBJ2-4 | -
TGTGCCAGCAGCCAAAACAGGGATGGGGGTGGCTACACCTTC | CASSQNRDGGGYTF | TRBV14 | - | TRBJ1-2 | -
TGTGCCAGCAGGAATACTATAGGGAGGTTAGAGGGCTACACCTTC | CASRNTIGRLEGYTF | TRBV7-2 | - | TRBJ1-2 | -